The TCR beta chain under discussion was sequenced for a study of T-cell memory formation after mild COVID-19. The germline V and J ends were trimmed by 3 bases and 0 bases, with 17 bases remaining between them. In germline, CDR1 is KGHSH, CDR2 LQKENI. This CDR3 contains 18 residues. TCRdb reprocessed the 5' RACE reads with MiXCR, giving one entry per CDR3 protein. The table shows 14,000 to 15,000 distinct CDR3 sequences, with about 20% occurring only once. This clonotype was observed at least ten times. The material sequenced was PBMCs or a T cell subset sorted from them (not recorded which). This chain uses TRBV18 with TRBJ1-4, with a weak D call TRBD1 (6 bases). The sequence came from a man aged 18-30 years who had mild COVID-19 (a few samples of this study predate the infection). Cell type and time point are not known. CDR3 in DNA: TGTGCCAGCTCACCCTCGGTGGGGGGCGTCGCAACTAATGAAAAACTGTTTTTT. This sequence encodes CASSPSVGGVATNEKLFF.